These 9 T cell receptor beta chains were all obtained from the same sample, sequenced in a study of cytomegalovirus exposure and HLA in healthy donors. PCR involved 60 Vbeta and 13 Jbeta primers. TCRdb's copy holds only in-frame clones and misses some; the assay was immunoSEQ multiplex PCR. The sample has about 200,000 clones; approximately 85% are singletons. The sample taken for sequencing was PBMCs. The source of these receptors is a woman in her forties or fifties in good health and CMV-seropositive.

The chain uses TRBV18 and TRBJ2-7, with 7 bases aligning to TRBD2. The V segment lost 2 bases and the J segment 1 base; nucleotides outside the gene matches: 8. CDR1 KGHSH and CDR2 LQKENI come from the germline V gene. The CDR3 loop spans 16 amino acids. CDR3 loop: CASSPVAGVSSYEQYF. CDR3 DNA: TGTGCCAGCTCACCAGTGGCGGGAGTATCATCCTACGAGCAGTACTTC.

The chain employs TRBV29-1 and TRBJ2-7, with 7 bases aligning to TRBD1. V lost 7 bases to trimming and J lost 4 bases; unmatched junction nucleotides: 4. This CDR3 is built from 11 residues. Germline-derived CDR1 and CDR2 are SQVTM and ANQGSEA. CDR3: CSGTQGYEQYF. CDR3 bases: TGCAGCGGGACACAGGGGTACGAGCAGTACTTC.

This chain joins TRBV5-1 and TRBJ2-3; a possible D gene is TRBD1 (7 bases). The CDR3 loop spans 16 amino acids. V lost 1 base to trimming and J lost 3 bases, with 15 bases between them. In germline, CDR1 is SGHRS, CDR2 YFSETQ. In DNA form, the CDR3 reads TGCGCCAGCAGCTTGCGCAGGGGGGCACTTACAGATACGCAGTATTTT. It is translated as CASSLRRGALTDTQYF.

The rearrangement joins TRBV5-1 to TRBJ1-1, with 9 bases aligning to TRBD1. V was clipped by 4 bases and J by 1 base; unmatched bases: 11. This CDR3 contains 17 residues. Germline V lookup: CDR1 SGHRS, CDR2 YFSETQ. The CDR3 loop is CASSAGQGTMGNTEAFF. The CDR3 nucleotides are TGCGCCAGCAGCGCCGGACAGGGGACAATGGGGAACACTGAAGCTTTCTTT.

The chain links TRBV5-1 to TRBJ2-5, with 7 positions matching TRBD2. Germline V gene sequence: CDR1 SGHRS, CDR2 YFSETQ. V trimming: 4 bases; J trimming: 5 bases; junction bases outside the gene matches: 8. The CDR3 covers 14 residues. CDR3 nucleotides: TGCGCCAGCAGCCAGCGGGGTGGCGGCGAGACCCAGTACTTC. It encodes CASSQRGGGETQYF.

As concerns this clone: This sample also contains other DNA sequences that code for the same CDR3. This chain connects TRBV18 to TRBJ2-5; 9 positions match TRBD2. After removal of 3 bases from V and 4 bases from J, the junction contained 6 bases not matched to a gene. Per germline, CDR1 KGHSH and CDR2 LQKENI. The CDR3 covers 15 residues. CDR3 sequence reads: CASSPGLAGPETQYF. CDR3 DNA: TGTGCCAGCTCACCTGGGCTAGCGGGGCCAGAGACCCAGTACTTC. Full variable domain (outside the CDR3, taken from reference TRBV18 and TRBJ2-5): NAGVMQNPRHLVRRRGQEARLRCSPMKGHSHVYWYRQLPEEGLKFMVYLQKENIIDESGMPKERFSAEFPKEGPSILRIQQVVRGDSAAYFCASSPGLAGPETQYFGPGTRLLVL.

This clone was detected once. J is TRBJ1-5 and V is TRBV15, with TRBD1 matching over 9 bases. J gave up 1 base and V 2 bases, and 6 bases lay outside the gene matches. This CDR3 contains 17 residues. CDR1 LNHNV and CDR2 YYDKDF come from the germline V gene (reference sequence). The CDR3: CATSRHTGGASNQPQHF. In DNA form, the CDR3 reads TGTGCCACCAGCAGACACACAGGGGGCGCAAGCAATCAGCCCCAGCATTTT.

The CDR3 DNA is TGCGCCAGTTCCCCGGGGGGCTACTACAATGAGCAGTTCTTC. Amino acids: CASSPGGYYNEQFF. The chain is built from TRBV5-1 and TRBJ2-1; maybe TRBD2 (7 bases). Trimming stripped 8 bases from V and 3 bases from J, with 15 bases between. This CDR3 has 14 amino acids. Germline-derived CDR1 and CDR2 are SGHRS and YFSETQ.

For this clone: Relative to the germline gene, one junction end is altered; a read error may explain this. The genes are TRBV7-7 and TRBJ2-5; maybe TRBD1 (5 bases). The CDR3 runs to 13 residues. Germline CDR1 is SSHAT and CDR2 is FNYEAQ (reference sequence). CDR3 DNA sequence: TGTGCTAGCAGCCAACAGGATGGAGAGACCCAGTACTTC. It yields the protein CASSQQDGETQYF.